The 20 T cell receptor beta chains given below trace back to one sample, sequenced in a study of blood T cell repertoires in COVID-19. The repertoire was sequenced with immunoSEQ multiplex PCR; TCRdb's copy has only in-frame clones and lacks some. Among more than 85,000 clones, about 78% were seen once, and the ten largest hold around 9.8%. The sequencing input was peripheral blood. The receptors originated from a man between 60 and 70 years old with active or convalescent COVID-19.

V and J are TRBV4-3 and TRBJ1-1; D is unclear. The CDR3 is made up of 15 amino acids. Trimming took off 0 bases at V and 1 base at J, with 9 bases between the two ends. Germline CDR1 reads LGHNA; CDR2 reads YSLEER. CDR3 in DNA: TGCGCCAGCAGCCAAGAATGGGCCGGGAACACTGAAGCTTTCTTT. This encodes CASSQEWAGNTEAFF.

The CDR3 reads CASRFTDRNTEAFF. For the CDR3, the DNA is TGTGCCAGCAGGTTCACGGACAGGAACACTGAAGCTTTCTTT. This chain uses TRBV2 with TRBJ1-1; maybe TRBD1 (6 bases). V lost 6 bases and J lost 1, with 12 bases in between. The germline CDR1 and CDR2 sequences are SNHLY and FYNNEI. CDR3 length: 14 amino acids.

The chain's CDR3 is CASSLIRDGGTEAFF. CDR3 coding DNA: TGTGCCAGCAGCTTAATACGGGACGGGGGTACTGAAGCTTTCTTT. The chain combines TRBV11-3 with TRBJ1-1, with TRBD1 as a possible D gene (5 bases). The germline V and J ends were trimmed by 2 bases and 5 bases, with 15 bases remaining between them. The CDR3 extends over 15 amino acids. Germline V gene sequence: CDR1 SGHNT, CDR2 YENEEA.

The chain couples TRBV5-4 to TRBJ2-1, with D possibly being TRBD1 (7 bases). CDR1 is SGHNT, CDR2 YYREEE, per germline (reference sequence). V gave up 3 bases and J gave up 7 bases, with 11 bases separating them. The CDR3 covers 13 residues. CDR3 sequence: CASSWQGGNEQFF. CDR3 bases: TGTGCCAGCAGCTGGCAGGGGGGAAATGAGCAGTTCTTC.

This clone was observed once. The chain is built from TRBV10-2 and TRBJ2-2, with TRBD2 identical over 8 bases. Trimming at V came to 8 bases and at J to 5 bases, leaving 7 bases not matched to a gene. The CDR3 has 14 residues. Germline values: CDR1 WSHSY, CDR2 SAAADI. The CDR3 nucleotides are TGCGCCAGCGTGGGCGGGAGGTTAACCGGGGAGCTGTTTTTT. Translated: CASVGGRLTGELFF.

The rearrangement joins TRBV5-6 to TRBJ2-7; possible D gene TRBD2, 6 bases. V was shortened by 0 bases and J by 5 bases, with 9 bases between the two germline ends. Germline values: CDR1 SGHDT, CDR2 YYEEEE. The CDR3 length is 13 residues. CDR3 sequence: CASSLAGAHEQYV. Written as DNA, the CDR3 is TGTGCCAGCAGCTTGGCGGGAGCTCACGAGCAGTACGTC.

The rearrangement uses TRBV6-1 and TRBJ2-5; 10 bases are shared with TRBD2. The germline CDR1 and CDR2 sequences are MNHNS and SASEGT. V was pared by 2 bases and J by 4 bases, with 7 bases of the junction left unmatched. The CDR3 loop spans 16 amino acids. The CDR3 spells CASSEQLAGVTETQYF. DNA for the CDR3: TGTGCCAGCAGTGAACAGCTAGCGGGAGTAACAGAGACCCAGTACTTC.

The chain recombines TRBV10-1 with TRBJ2-2, with D perhaps matching TRBD1 (6 bases). Germline loops: CDR1 WNHNN, CDR2 SYGVQD (reference sequence). Trimming took off 3 bases at V and 1 base at J, with 12 bases between the two ends. The CDR3 totals 16 residues. The CDR3 protein is CASSDAGTMNTGELFF. The CDR3 DNA reads TGCGCCAGCAGTGATGCCGGGACAATGAACACCGGGGAGCTGTTTTTT.

This sequence joins TRBV7-9 and TRBJ1-2; D unclear. Germline assignment: CDR1 SEHNR and CDR2 FQNEAQ (reference sequence). The CDR3 is 15 amino acids. V lost 5 bases and J 4 bases, leaving 17 bases between the germline ends. As DNA, the CDR3 is TGTGCCAGCAGCGTGGCAACCAATCTCCCCTATGGCTACACCTTC. Translated, it gives CASSVATNLPYGYTF.

The chain has TRBV19 and TRBJ1-2; no clear D gene. V was clipped by 8 bases and J by 6 bases, with 13 bases between them. From germline, CDR1 is LNHDA and CDR2 SQIVND (reference sequence). This CDR3 contains 12 residues. CDR3 protein: CASLGDRHGYTF. CDR3 coding DNA: TGTGCCAGTTTGGGAGACCGTCATGGCTACACCTTC. Full variable domain (rest looked up from reference TRBV19 and TRBJ1-2): DGGITQSPKYLFRKEGQNVTLSCEQNLNHDAMYWYRQDPGQGLRLIYYSQIVNDFQKGDIAEGYSVSREKKESFPLTVTSAQKNPTAFYLCASLGDRHGYTFGSGTRLTVV.

This chain uses TRBV3-1 (or the pseudogene TRBV3-2) with TRBJ1-3, with D perhaps matching TRBD1 (6 bases). CDR1 and CDR2 (germline): LGHDT, YNNKEL (reference sequence). V was trimmed by 4 bases and J by 2 bases, leaving 9 bases between them. The CDR3 is 14 residues long. DNA of the CDR3: TGTGCCAGCAGCCCGAACAGGGCTGGAAACACCATATATTTT. Translating it yields CASSPNRAGNTIYF.

This clone was seen at least ten times. The J gene is TRBJ2-2, the V gene TRBV25-1; 9 bases align to TRBD1. The V and J ends lost 6 bases and 5 bases, in that order; junction bases with no gene match: 16. CDR1 MGHDK and CDR2 SYGVNS come from the germline V gene. The CDR3 length is 18 residues. CDR3 in amino acids: CASSPWSSGTGKTGELFF. CDR3 DNA sequence: TGTGCCAGCAGCCCATGGTCATCTGGGACAGGGAAAACCGGGGAGCTGTTTTTT.

This clone was seen only once. The genes are TRBV18 and TRBJ2-2; 7 bases match TRBD1. With 3 bases clipped from V and 5 bases from J, the junction kept 6 bases outside the gene matches. Germline V gives CDR1 KGHSH, CDR2 LQKENI. CDR3 length: 15 residues. This CDR3 is CASSPNRGDTGELFF. CDR3 in DNA: TGTGCCAGCTCACCCAACAGGGGCGATACCGGGGAGCTGTTTTTT. The whole variable domain, filled in from reference TRBV18 and TRBJ2-2, reads NAGVMQNPRHLVRRRGQEARLRCSPMKGHSHVYWYRQLPEEGLKFMVYLQKENIIDESGMPKERFSAEFPKEGPSILRIQQVVRGDSAAYFCASSPNRGDTGELFFGEGSRLTVL.

V and J are TRBV23-1 and TRBJ2-1; D is ambiguous. TRBV23-1 is flagged as an ORF with uncertain function. This CDR3 has 13 amino acids. The ends were cut back, 1 base at V and 8 bases at J, with 9 bases in the middle. The CDR3: CASSQFGRDEQFF. The CDR3 DNA reads TGCGCCAGCAGTCAATTTGGTCGGGATGAGCAGTTCTTC.

V gene TRBV4-2 combines with J gene TRBJ2-1; D is unresolved. Germline V CDR1 and CDR2: LGHNA, YNFKEQ. The CDR3 has 13 amino acids. V dropped 1 base and J dropped 8 bases, with 9 bases sitting between them. The CDR3 region is CASSQVPSYEQFF. The CDR3 nucleotides read TGTGCCAGCAGCCAAGTGCCGAGCTATGAGCAGTTCTTC.

The chain uses TRBV4-1 and TRBJ2-7, with 7 positions matching TRBD1. The CDR3 extends over 16 amino acids. Germline CDR1 MGHRA, CDR2 YSYEKL. V lost 0 bases and J lost 5; bases outside the gene matches: 10. The CDR3: CASSQDSRQGVHEQYF. CDR3 sequence (DNA): TGCGCCAGCAGCCAAGATTCGAGACAGGGTGTTCACGAGCAGTACTTC.

V is TRBV7-9 and J is TRBJ2-1; 8 nucleotides match TRBD1. CDR1 is SEHNR and CDR2 is FQNEAQ in the germline V gene (reference sequence). V shed 1 base, J shed 6 bases, and the junction held 5 bases outside the gene matches. There are 15 residues in the CDR3. The CDR3 protein is CASSLGQGARNEQFF. The CDR3 nucleotides read TGTGCCAGCAGCTTAGGGCAGGGGGCTCGCAATGAGCAGTTCTTC.

This chain links TRBV11-1 with TRBJ2-1; D is ambiguous. Trimming removed 5 bases from V and 4 bases from J, with 9 bases in between. CDR1 and CDR2 (germline): SGHAT, FQDESV (reference sequence). This CDR3 is built from 13 residues. The CDR3 DNA reads TGTGCCAGCAGCCTACAACAGTACAATGAGCAGTTCTTC. Translated, it gives CASSLQQYNEQFF.

The chain recombines TRBV9 with TRBJ1-1, with TRBD1 as a possible D gene (6 bases). From germline, CDR1 is SGDLS and CDR2 YYNGEE. The CDR3 is made up of 14 amino acids. V shed 1 base and J shed 3 bases, with 10 bases lying between them. CDR3 region: CASSVNEGDTEAFF. In DNA, the CDR3 is TGTGCCAGCAGCGTAAACGAGGGGGACACTGAAGCTTTCTTT.

The chain employs TRBV28 and TRBJ2-1; D is unclear. Trimming left V 1 base short and J 0 bases short, with 13 bases between. Germline V gene sequence: CDR1 MDHEN, CDR2 SYDVKM. The CDR3 totals 17 residues. CDR3 loop: CASSLYNRNSSYNEQFF. CDR3 nucleotide sequence: TGTGCCAGCAGTTTATACAACAGAAATAGCTCCTACAATGAGCAGTTCTTC.